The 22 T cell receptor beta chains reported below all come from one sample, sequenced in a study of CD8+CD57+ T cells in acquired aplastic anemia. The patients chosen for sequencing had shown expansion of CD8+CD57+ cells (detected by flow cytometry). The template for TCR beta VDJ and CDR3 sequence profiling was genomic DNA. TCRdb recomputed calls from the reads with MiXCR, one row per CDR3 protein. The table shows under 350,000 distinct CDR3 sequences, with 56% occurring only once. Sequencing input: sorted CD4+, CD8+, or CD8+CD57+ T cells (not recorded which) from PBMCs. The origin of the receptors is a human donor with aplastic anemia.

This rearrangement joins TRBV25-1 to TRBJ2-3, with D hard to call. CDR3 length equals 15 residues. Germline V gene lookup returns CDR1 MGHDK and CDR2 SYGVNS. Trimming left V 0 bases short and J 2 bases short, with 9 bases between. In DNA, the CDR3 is TGTGCCAGCAGTGAATATTCGGCGCCCACAGATACGCAGTATTTT. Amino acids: CASSEYSAPTDTQYF. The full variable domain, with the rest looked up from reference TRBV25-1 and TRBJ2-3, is EADIYQTPRYLVIGTGKKITLECSQTMGHDKMYWYQQDPGMELHLIHYSYGVNSTEKGDLSSESTVSRIRTEHFPLTLESARPSHTSQYLCASSEYSAPTDTQYFGPGTRLTVL.

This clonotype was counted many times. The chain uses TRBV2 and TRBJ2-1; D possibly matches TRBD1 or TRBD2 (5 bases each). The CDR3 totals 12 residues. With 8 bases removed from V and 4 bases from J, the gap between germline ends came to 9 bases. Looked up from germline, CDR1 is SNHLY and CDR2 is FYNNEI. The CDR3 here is CASRDGYNEQFF. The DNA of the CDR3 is TGTGCCAGCCGGGACGGTTACAATGAGCAGTTCTTC.

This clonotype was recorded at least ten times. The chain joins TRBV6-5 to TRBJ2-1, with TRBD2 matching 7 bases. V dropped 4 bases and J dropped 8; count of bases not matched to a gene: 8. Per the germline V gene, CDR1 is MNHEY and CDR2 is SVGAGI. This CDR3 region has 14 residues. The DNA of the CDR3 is TGTGCCAGCAGTTCAAGTGGACTAGTCTATGAGCAGTTCTTC. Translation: CASSSSGLVYEQFF.

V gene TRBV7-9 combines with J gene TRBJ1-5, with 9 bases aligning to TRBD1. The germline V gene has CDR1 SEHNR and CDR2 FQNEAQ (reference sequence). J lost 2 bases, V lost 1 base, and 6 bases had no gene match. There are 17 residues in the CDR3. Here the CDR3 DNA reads TGTGCCAGCAGCTTAGGCGGGACAGGGAGGGGCAATCAGCCCCAGCATTTT. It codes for CASSLGGTGRGNQPQHF.

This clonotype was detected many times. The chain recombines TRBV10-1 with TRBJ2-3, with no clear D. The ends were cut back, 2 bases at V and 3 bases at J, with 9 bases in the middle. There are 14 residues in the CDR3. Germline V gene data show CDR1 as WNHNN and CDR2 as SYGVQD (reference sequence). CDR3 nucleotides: TGCGCCAGCAGTGAGCCAGAATCGACAGATACGCAGTATTTT. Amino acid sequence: CASSEPESTDTQYF.

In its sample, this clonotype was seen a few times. The CDR3 DNA reads as TGCAGCTTGGTGGGCGGGGAGTACGAGCAGTACTTC. Amino acid sequence: CSLVGGEYEQYF. The chain uses TRBV29-1 and TRBJ2-7; D possibly corresponds to TRBD2 (6 bases). The CDR3 extends over 12 amino acids. Trimming shortened V by 8 bases and J by 4 bases, and 15 bases separated the two germline ends. Germline V gene lookup returns CDR1 SQVTM and CDR2 ANQGSEA.

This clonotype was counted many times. The chain's CDR3 is CASSQLGLEHYEQYF. CDR3 nucleotide sequence: TGTGCCAGCTCACAATTGGGACTGGAACACTACGAGCAGTACTTC. The chain combines TRBV18 with TRBJ2-7; D possibly corresponds to TRBD2 (6 bases). CDR3 length: 15 amino acids. Looked up from germline, CDR1 is KGHSH and CDR2 is LQKENI. V lost 4 bases, J lost 3 bases, and 16 bases lay in between.

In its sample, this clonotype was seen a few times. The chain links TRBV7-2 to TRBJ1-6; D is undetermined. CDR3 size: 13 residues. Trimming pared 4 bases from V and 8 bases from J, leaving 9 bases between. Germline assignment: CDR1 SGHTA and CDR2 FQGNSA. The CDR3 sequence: CASSSPGDSPLHF. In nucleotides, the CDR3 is TGTGCCAGCAGCTCGCCCGGGGATTCACCCCTCCACTTT.

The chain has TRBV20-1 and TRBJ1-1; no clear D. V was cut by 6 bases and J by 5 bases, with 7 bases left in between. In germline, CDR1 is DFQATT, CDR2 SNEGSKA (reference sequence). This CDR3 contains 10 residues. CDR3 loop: CSAFVTEAFF. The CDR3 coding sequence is TGCAGTGCCTTCGTAACTGAAGCTTTCTTT.

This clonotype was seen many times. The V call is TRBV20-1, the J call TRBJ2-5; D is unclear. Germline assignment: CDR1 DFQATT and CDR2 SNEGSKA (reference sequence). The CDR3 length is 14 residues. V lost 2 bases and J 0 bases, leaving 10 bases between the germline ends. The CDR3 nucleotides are TGCAGTGCTAGATATACATGGGACCAAGAGACCCAGTACTTC. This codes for CSARYTWDQETQYF.

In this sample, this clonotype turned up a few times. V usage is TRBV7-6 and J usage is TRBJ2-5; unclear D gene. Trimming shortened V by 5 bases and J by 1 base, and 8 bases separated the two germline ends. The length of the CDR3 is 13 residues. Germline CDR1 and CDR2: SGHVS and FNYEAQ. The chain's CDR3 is CASSPPSQETQYF. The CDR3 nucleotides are TGTGCCAGCAGCCCCCCTAGCCAAGAGACCCAGTACTTC.

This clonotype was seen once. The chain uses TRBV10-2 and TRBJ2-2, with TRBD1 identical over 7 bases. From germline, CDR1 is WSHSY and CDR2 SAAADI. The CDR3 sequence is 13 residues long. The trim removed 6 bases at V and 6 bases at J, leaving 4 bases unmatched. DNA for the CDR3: TGCGCCAGCAGGGACAGGATCGCCGGGGAGCTGTTTTTT. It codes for CASRDRIAGELFF.

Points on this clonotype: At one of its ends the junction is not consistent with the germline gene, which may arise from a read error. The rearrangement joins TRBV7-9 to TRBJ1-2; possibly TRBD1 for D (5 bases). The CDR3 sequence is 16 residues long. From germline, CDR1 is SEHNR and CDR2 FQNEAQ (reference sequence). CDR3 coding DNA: TGTGCCAGCAGCCTAGCCGGAGGGGCGGCCCTCTATGGCTACACCTTC. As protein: CASSLAGGAALYGYTF.

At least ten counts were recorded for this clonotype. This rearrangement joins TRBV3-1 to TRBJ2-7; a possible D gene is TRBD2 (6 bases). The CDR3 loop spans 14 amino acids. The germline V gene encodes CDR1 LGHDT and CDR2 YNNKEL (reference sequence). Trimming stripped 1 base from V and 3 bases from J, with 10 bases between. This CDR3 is CASSQGVGGYEQYF. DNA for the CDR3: TGTGCCAGCAGCCAAGGGGTCGGGGGCTACGAGCAGTACTTC.

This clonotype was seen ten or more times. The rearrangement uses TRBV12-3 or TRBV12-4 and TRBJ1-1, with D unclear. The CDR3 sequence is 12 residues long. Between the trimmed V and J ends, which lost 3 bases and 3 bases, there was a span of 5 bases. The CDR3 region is CASSLRYTEAFF. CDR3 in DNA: TGTGCCAGCAGTTTGAGGTACACTGAAGCTTTCTTT.

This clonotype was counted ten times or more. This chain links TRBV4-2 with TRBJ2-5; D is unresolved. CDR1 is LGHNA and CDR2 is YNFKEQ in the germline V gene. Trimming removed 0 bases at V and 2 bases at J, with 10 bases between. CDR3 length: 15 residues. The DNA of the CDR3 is TGTGCCAGCAGCCAAGATGACCTAGGTCAAGAGACCCAGTACTTC. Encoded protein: CASSQDDLGQETQYF.

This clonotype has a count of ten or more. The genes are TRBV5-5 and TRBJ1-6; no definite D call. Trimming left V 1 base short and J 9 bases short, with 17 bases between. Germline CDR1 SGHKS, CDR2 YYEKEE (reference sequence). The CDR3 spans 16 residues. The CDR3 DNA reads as TGTGCCAGCAGCTTGTTAGACGGGAAGGACGGTTCACCCCTCCACTTT. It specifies CASSLLDGKDGSPLHF.

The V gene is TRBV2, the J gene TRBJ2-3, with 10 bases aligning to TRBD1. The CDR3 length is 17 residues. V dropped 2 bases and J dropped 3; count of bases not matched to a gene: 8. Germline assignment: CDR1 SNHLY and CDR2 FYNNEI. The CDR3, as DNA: TGTGCCAGCAGTGAAAGGCGACAGGGGGCGCGGACAGATACGCAGTATTTT. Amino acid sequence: CASSERRQGARTDTQYF.

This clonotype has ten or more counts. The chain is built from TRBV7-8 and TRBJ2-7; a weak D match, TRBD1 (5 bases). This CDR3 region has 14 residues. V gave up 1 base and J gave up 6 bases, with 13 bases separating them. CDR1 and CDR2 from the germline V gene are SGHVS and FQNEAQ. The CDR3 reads CASSLGQTTSEQYF. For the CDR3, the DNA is TGTGCCAGCAGCTTAGGACAGACCACGAGCGAGCAGTACTTC.

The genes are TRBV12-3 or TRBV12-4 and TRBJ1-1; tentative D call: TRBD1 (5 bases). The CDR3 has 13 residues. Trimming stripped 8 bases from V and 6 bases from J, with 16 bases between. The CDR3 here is CASGIMRGAEAFF. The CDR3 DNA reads TGTGCCAGCGGAATAATGCGGGGGGCTGAAGCTTTCTTT.

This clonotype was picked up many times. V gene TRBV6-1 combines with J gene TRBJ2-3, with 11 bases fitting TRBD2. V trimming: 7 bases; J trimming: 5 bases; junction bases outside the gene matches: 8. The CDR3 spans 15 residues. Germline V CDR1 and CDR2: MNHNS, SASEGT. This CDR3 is CASTYTSGGEDTQYF. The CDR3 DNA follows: TGTGCCAGCACCTACACTAGCGGGGGAGAAGATACGCAGTATTTT.

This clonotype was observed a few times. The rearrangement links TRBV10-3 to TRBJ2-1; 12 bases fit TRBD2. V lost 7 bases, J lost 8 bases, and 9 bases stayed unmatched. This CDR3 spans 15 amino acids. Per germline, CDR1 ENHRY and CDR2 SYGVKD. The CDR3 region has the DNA TGTGCCATCACTAGCGGGGGGGGTGGGGGCGATGAGCAGTTCTTC. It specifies CAITSGGGGGDEQFF.